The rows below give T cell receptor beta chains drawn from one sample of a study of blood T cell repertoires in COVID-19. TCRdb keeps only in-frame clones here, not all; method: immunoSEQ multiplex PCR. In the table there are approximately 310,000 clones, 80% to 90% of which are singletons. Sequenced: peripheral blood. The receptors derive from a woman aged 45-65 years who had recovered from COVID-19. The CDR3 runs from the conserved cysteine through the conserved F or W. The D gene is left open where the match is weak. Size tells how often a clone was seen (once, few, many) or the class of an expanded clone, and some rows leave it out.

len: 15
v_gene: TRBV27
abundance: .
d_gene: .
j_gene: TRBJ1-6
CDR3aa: CASSTRGARDSPLHF
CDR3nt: TGTGCCAGCAGTACAAGGGGCGCTCGCGATTCACCCCTCCACTTT

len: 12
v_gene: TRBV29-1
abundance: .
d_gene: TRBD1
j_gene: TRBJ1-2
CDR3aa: CSVSGGTYGYTF
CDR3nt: TGCAGCGTTTCAGGGGGTACCTATGGCTACACCTTC

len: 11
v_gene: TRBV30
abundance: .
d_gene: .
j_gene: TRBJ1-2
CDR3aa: CASLRGGGYTF
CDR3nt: TGTGCCTCCCTGAGGGGGGGAGGCTACACCTTC

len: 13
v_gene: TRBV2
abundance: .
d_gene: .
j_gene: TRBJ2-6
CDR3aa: CASTGSGANVLTF
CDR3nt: TGTGCCAGTACAGGGTCTGGGGCCAACGTCCTGACTTTC

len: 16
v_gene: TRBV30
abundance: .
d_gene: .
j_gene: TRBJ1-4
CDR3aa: CAWSYSGVLTNEKLFF
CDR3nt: TGTGCCTGGAGTTATTCAGGGGTTCTAACCAATGAAAAACTGTTTTTT

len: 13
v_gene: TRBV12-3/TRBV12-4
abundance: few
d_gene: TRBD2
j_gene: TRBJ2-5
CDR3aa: CASRTSVKETQYF
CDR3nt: TGTGCCAGCAGGACTAGCGTAAAAGAGACCCAGTACTTC

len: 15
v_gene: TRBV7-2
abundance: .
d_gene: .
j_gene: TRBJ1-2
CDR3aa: CASSPLTGFDYGYTF
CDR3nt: TGTGCCAGCAGCCCATTAACAGGGTTTGATTATGGCTACACCTTC

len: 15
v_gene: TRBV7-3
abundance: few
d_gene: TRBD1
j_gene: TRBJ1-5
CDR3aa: CASSPTGGRGQPQHF
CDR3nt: TGTGCCAGCAGCCCCACAGGGGGAAGGGGGCAGCCCCAGCATTTT

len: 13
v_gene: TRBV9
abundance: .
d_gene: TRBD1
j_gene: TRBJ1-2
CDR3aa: CASSVGDSYGYTF
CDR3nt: TGTGCCAGCAGCGTAGGGGACAGCTATGGCTACACCTTC

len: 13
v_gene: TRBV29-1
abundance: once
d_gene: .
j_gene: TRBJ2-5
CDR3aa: CSATPGGAETQYF
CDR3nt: TGCAGCGCTACGCCGGGGGGCGCAGAGACCCAGTACTTC

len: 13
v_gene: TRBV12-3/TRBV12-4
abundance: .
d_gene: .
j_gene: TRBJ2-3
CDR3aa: CALRSSSADTQYF
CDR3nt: TGTGCCTTACGCAGTAGCTCCGCAGATACGCAGTATTTT

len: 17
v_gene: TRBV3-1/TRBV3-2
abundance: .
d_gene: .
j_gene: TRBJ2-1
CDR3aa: CASSPRGPPGSYNEQFF
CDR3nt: TGTGCCAGCAGCCCAAGGGGTCCCCCCGGGTCCTACAATGAGCAGTTCTTC

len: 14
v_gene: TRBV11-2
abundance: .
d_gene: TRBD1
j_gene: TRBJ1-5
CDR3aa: CASSLGGGRQPQHF
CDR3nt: TGTGCCAGCAGCTTAGGAGGGGGCAGACAGCCCCAGCATTTT

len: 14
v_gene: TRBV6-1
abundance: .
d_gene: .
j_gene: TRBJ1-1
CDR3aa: CASSEHWTASGAFF
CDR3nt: TGTGCCAGCAGTGAGCACTGGACCGCATCGGGGGCTTTCTTT

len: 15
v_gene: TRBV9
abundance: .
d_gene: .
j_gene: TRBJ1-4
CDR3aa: CASSVATGGNEKLFF
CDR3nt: TGTGCCAGCAGCGTAGCTACCGGAGGGAATGAAAAACTGTTTTTT

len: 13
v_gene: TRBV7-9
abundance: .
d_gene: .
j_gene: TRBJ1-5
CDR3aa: CASSQTGYQPQHF
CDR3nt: TGTGCCAGCAGCCAGACAGGTTATCAGCCCCAGCATTTT

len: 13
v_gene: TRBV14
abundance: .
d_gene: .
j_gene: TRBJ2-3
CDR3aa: CASSQVTLPLMDF
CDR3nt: TGTGCCAGCAGCCAAGTCACCCTACCCCTCATGGATTTT

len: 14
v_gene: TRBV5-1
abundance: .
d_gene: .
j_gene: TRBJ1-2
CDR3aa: CASSTDAANYGYTF
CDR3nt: TGCGCCAGCAGTACAGATGCAGCTAACTATGGCTACACCTTC

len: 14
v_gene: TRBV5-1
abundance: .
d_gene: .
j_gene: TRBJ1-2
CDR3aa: CASSLGSRDYGYTF
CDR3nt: TGCGCCAGCAGCTTGGGGTCCAGGGACTATGGCTACACCTTC

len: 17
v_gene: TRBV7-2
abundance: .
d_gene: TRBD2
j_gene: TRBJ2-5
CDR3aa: CASSSAAGVGPHKTQYF
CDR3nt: TGTGCCAGCAGCTCCGCGGCGGGGGTCGGACCCCATAAGACCCAGTACTTC

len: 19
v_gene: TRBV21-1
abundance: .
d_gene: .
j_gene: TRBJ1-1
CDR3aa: CASSKVAPDRGGGNTEAFF
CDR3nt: TGTGCCAGCAGCAAAGTGGCCCCGGACAGGGGAGGAGGGAACACTGAAGCTTTCTTT

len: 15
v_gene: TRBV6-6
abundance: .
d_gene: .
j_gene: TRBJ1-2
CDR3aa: CASRAHREGGGGYTF
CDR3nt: TGTGCCAGCAGAGCCCACAGGGAAGGAGGAGGCGGCTACACCTTC

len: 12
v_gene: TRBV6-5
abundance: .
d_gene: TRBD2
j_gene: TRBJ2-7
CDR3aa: CASSREGIEQYF
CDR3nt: TGTGCCAGCAGTCGGGAGGGTATCGAGCAGTACTTC

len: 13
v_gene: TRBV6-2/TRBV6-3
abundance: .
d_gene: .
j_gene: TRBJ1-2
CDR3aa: CASSVDRNYGYTF
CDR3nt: TGTGCCAGCAGTGTGGACAGAAACTATGGCTACACCTTC

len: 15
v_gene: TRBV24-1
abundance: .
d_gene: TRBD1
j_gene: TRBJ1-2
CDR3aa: CATSEQGALVNGYTF
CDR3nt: TGTGCCACCAGTGAGCAGGGGGCCCTTGTTAATGGCTACACCTTC

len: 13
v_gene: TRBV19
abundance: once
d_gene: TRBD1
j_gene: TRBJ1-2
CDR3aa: CASSIQGAWGYTF
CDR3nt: TGTGCCAGTAGTATACAGGGGGCCTGGGGCTACACCTTC

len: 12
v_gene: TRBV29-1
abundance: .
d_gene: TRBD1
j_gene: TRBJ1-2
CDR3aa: CSVRQGNYGYTF
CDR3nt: TGCAGCGTAAGACAGGGCAACTATGGCTACACCTTC

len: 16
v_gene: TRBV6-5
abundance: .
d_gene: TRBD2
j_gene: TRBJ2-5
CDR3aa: CASSFSPSGGRETQYF
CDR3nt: TGTGCCAGCAGTTTCTCCCCCAGCGGGGGGAGGGAGACCCAGTACTTC

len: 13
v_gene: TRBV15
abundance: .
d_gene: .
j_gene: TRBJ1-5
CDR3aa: CATSSRTPEPQHF
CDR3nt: TGTGCCACCAGCAGTCGCACCCCGGAGCCCCAGCATTTT

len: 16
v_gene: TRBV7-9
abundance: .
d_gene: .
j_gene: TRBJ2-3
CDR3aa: CASSPTGRGSTDTQYF
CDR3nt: TGTGCCAGCAGCCCGACGGGCAGGGGAAGCACAGATACGCAGTATTTT

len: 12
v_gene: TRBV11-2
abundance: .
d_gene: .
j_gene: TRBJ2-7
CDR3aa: CASSLASYEQYF
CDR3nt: TGTGCCAGCAGCTTAGCGTCCTACGAGCAGTACTTC

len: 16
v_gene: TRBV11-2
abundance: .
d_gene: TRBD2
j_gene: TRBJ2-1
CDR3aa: CASSLVFYGGRVEQFF
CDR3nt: TGTGCCAGCAGCTTAGTTTTCTATGGCGGGAGGGTTGAGCAGTTCTTC

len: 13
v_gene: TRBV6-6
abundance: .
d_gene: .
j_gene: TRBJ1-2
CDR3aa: CASSYQGRTGYTF
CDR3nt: TGTGCCAGCAGTTATCAGGGGAGAACTGGCTACACCTTC

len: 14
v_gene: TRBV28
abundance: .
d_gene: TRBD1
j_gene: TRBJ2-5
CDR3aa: CASSFSRTGVAQYF
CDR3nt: TGTGCCAGCAGTTTTTCTAGGACAGGGGTCGCCCAGTACTTC

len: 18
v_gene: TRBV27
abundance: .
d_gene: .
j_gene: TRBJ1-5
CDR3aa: CASRDLRPLSGVDQPQHF
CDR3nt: TGTGCCAGCAGGGACTTGCGACCCCTAAGCGGCGTAGATCAGCCCCAGCATTTT

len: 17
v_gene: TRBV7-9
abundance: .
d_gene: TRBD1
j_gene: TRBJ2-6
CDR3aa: CASSPLGQGSGANVLTF
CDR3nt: TGTGCCAGCAGCCCCCTCGGACAGGGCTCTGGGGCCAACGTCCTGACTTTC